The clone carrying this T cell receptor (beta chain) was counted between two and nine times. Its antigen is currently unknown. TCR beta libraries were made by quantitative 5'-RACE with molecular barcodes. From the 5' RACE reads, TCRdb called clonotypes with MiXCR, one entry per CDR3 protein. The table lists under 950,000 distinct CDR3 sequences, over 15% of them singletons, with 19% in the top ten. Deletions cut 7 bases from V and 4 bases from J, with 14 bases between. The CDR3 is made up of 13 amino acids. The record originates from a study of CD8 T cells in ankylosing spondylitis. Whole-study results and caveats: Existing reports had already noted some motif variants in reactive arthritis synovial fluid and blood. The study looked at matched synovial fluid samples from ankylosing spondylitis patients. Disease-linked clones were reported to be significantly enriched there. Apparently characteristic of ankylosing spondylitis blood was a TCR beta motif (eight highly homologous variants).

The rearrangement uses TRBV12-3 or TRBV12-4 and TRBJ2-7, with D perhaps matching TRBD2 (5 bases). The receptor was derived from a male donor with ankylosing spondylitis. Source material: blood, either unsorted or a sorted T cell fraction (not recorded which). CDR3 sequence: CASTLAPGYEQYF. For the CDR3, the DNA is TGTGCCAGCACCCTAGCCCCCGGTTACGAGCAGTACTTC.